The T cell receptor (beta chain) under discussion was sequenced for a study of T cells in Graves' hyperthyroidism and ophthalmopathy. The TCR beta CDR3 regions underwent amplification using RNA transcripts as the source. The TCR CDR3 first-round RT-PCR relied on the HTBI primer set. TCRdb reprocessed the multiplex PCR reads with MiXCR, giving one entry per CDR3 protein. The sample consists of about half a million distinct CDR3 sequences, 15% to 20% of them appearing once. V was clipped by 1 base and J by 8 bases, with 6 bases between them. The CDR3 covers 12 residues. From germline, CDR1 is GTSNPN and CDR2 SVGIG (reference sequence).

The sequence was collected from a man in his forties with Graves' ophthalmopathy. The sample taken for sequencing was blood. J is TRBJ1-6 and V is TRBV30; no firm D call. CDR3 amino acids: CAWSDQYSPLHF. The CDR3 DNA sequence: TGTGCCTGGAGTGACCAGTATTCACCCCTCCACTTT.